This T cell receptor (beta chain) originates from a study of blood T cell repertoires in COVID-19. About the research overall: COVID-19 samples from acute and convalescent phases originated in the United States, Italy and Spain.

Those enrolled, adults aged 18 to 89 years, came from 24 US areas. Participants reported their clinical history, and cohort assignment relied on those reports. Assay: immunoSEQ multiplex PCR; the TCRdb copy retains only in-frame clones and omits some. The sample has around 200,000 clones, roughly nine tenths seen once. Germline CDR1 is MNHEY and CDR2 is SMNVEV (reference sequence). This CDR3 is built from 17 residues. Trimming removed 1 base from V and 0 bases from J, with 13 bases in between. The source is a woman aged 40 to 55 with acute COVID-19. The sequenced material came from PBMCs or T cells enriched from blood (not recorded which). V is TRBV27 and J is TRBJ1-5; possible D gene TRBD1, 6 bases. The CDR3 region is CASSLYWDILSNQPQHF. The CDR3 DNA reads as TGTGCCAGCAGTTTATACTGGGACATTCTTAGCAATCAGCCCCAGCATTTT.